These 24 T cell receptor beta chains came from one sample sequenced in a study of cytomegalovirus exposure and HLA in healthy donors. PCR primers comprised 60 Vbeta and 13 Jbeta primers. Produced via immunoSEQ multiplex PCR; TCRdb's table is partial and in-frame only. The table includes approximately 80,000 clones, roughly 72% detected once. Material for sequencing was PBMCs. These receptors came from a man aged 25-40 years in good health and CMV-seropositive.

V and J are TRBV19 and TRBJ1-4; 9 nucleotides agree with TRBD1. V trimming: 4 bases; J trimming: 8 bases; junction bases outside the gene matches: 11. The CDR3 is 16 residues long. Germline V gene lookup returns CDR1 LNHDA and CDR2 SQIVND (reference sequence). CDR3 DNA: TGTGCCAGTAGTACCCGCCGCGGGACAGGGAACGAAAAACTGTTTTTT. Translation: CASSTRRGTGNEKLFF.

The chain employs TRBV10-3 and TRBJ2-5, with 10 bases aligning to TRBD2. The V gene end was trimmed by 2 bases and the J gene end by 4 bases; junction bases not matched to a gene: 4. From germline, CDR1 is ENHRY and CDR2 SYGVKD. The CDR3 contains 15 residues. CDR3 bases: TGTGCCATCAGTGAGCCAGCGGGGGGGCGAGAGACCCAGTACTTC. Encoded protein: CAISEPAGGRETQYF.

V and J are TRBV7-2 and TRBJ1-1, with 11 bases fitting TRBD1. The CDR3 has 14 residues. CDR1 SGHTA and CDR2 FQGNSA come from the germline V gene. The V segment lost 1 base and the J segment 14 bases; nucleotides outside the gene matches: 9. CDR3 amino acids: CASSLDRTGGREFF. In nucleotides, the CDR3 is TGTGCCAGCAGCTTAGATAGGACAGGGGGCCGAGAGTTCTTT. Variable domain in full (rest from reference TRBV7-2 and TRBJ1-1): GAGVSQSPSNKVTEKGKDVELRCDPISGHTALYWYRQSLGQGLEFLIYFQGNSAPDKSGLPSDRFSAERTGGSVSTLTIQRTQQEDSAVYLCASSLDRTGGREFFGQGTRLTVV.

The chain is built from TRBV4-3 and TRBJ1-3, with unresolved D. The germline V and J ends were trimmed by 0 bases and 5 bases, with 17 bases remaining between them. CDR1 and CDR2 (germline): LGHNA, YSLEER. The CDR3 is 17 residues long. In DNA form, the CDR3 reads TGCGCCAGCAGCCAAGATCTAGGCACCGTTAGCCGAAACACCATATATTTT. Amino acids: CASSQDLGTVSRNTIYF.

The J gene is TRBJ2-7, the V gene TRBV30; 14 positions agree with TRBD2. The CDR3 is made up of 14 amino acids. V trimming: 3 bases; J trimming: 11 bases; junction bases outside the gene matches: 9. Per germline, CDR1 GTSNPN and CDR2 SVGIG (reference sequence). CDR3 loop: CAWSPRGTSGREYF. CDR3 nucleotide sequence: TGTGCCTGGAGCCCACGCGGGACTAGCGGGAGAGAGTACTTC.

CDR3 nucleotide sequence: TGTGCCAGCAGTGGTCCGACAGGTATGAACACTGAAGCTTTCTTT. Protein product: CASSGPTGMNTEAFF. The chain combines TRBV25-1 with TRBJ1-1, with D possibly matching TRBD1 (6 bases). V lost 4 bases, J lost 0 bases, and 12 bases lay in between. The germline V gene has CDR1 MGHDK and CDR2 SYGVNS. The CDR3 runs to 15 residues.

The chain combines TRBV28 with TRBJ1-2, with 8 nucleotides matching TRBD1. Trimming took 3 bases from V and 4 from J; bases not matched to a gene: 1. The CDR3 is 13 residues long. Per the germline V gene, CDR1 is MDHEN and CDR2 is SYDVKM. CDR3 nucleotides: TGTGCCAGCAGTTTTACAGGGGGCTATGGCTACACCTTC. Its protein product is CASSFTGGYGYTF.

The chain carries TRBV27 and TRBJ1-5; D is perhaps TRBD1 (6 bases). Per the germline V gene, CDR1 is MNHEY and CDR2 is SMNVEV (reference sequence). The CDR3 contains 14 residues. The germline V and J ends were trimmed by 6 bases and 5 bases, with 14 bases remaining between them. This CDR3 reads CASSLWAGDQPQHF. DNA of the CDR3: TGTGCCAGCAGCCTTTGGGCAGGGGATCAGCCCCAGCATTTT.

This sequence joins TRBV6-5 and TRBJ1-2; 10 bases are a match to TRBD1. Germline lookup yields CDR1 MNHEY and CDR2 SVGAGI. J was trimmed by 6 bases and V by 4 bases; bases with no gene match: 8. The CDR3 is 15 amino acids. CDR3 DNA sequence: TGTGCCAGCAGTTTCACCGGGACAGGGGAAGATGGCTACACCTTC. The encoded protein is CASSFTGTGEDGYTF.

The chain couples TRBV10-2 to TRBJ1-1; 8 positions agree with TRBD1. The V and J ends lost 6 bases and 8 bases, in that order; junction bases with no gene match: 8. Germline-derived CDR1 and CDR2 are WSHSY and SAAADI. The CDR3 runs 13 residues. The CDR3 loop reads CASSPGQVNEAFF. For the CDR3, the DNA is TGCGCCAGCAGCCCGGGACAGGTGAACGAAGCTTTCTTT.

A few counts support this clone. The CDR3 nucleotides are TGCGCCAGCAGCCAAGATGGGACAGGTTACACAGATACGCAGTATTTT. This translates into CASSQDGTGYTDTQYF. V gene TRBV4-3 combines with J gene TRBJ2-3, with 8 bases identical to TRBD1. This CDR3 has 16 amino acids. The J segment lost 2 bases and the V segment lost 0 bases, leaving 4 bases of the junction unmatched. The germline gives CDR1 LGHNA, CDR2 YSLEER.

The chain carries TRBV5-4 and TRBJ2-5; TRBD2 matches at 9 bases. J lost 2 bases, V lost 2 bases, and 4 bases had no gene match. This CDR3 region has 15 residues. CDR1 is SGHNT, CDR2 YYREEE, per germline (reference sequence). DNA for the CDR3: TGTGCCAGCAGCTTTGGGCTAGCGGGGCAAGAGACCCAGTACTTC. Protein sequence: CASSFGLAGQETQYF.

For the CDR3, the DNA is TGTGCCAGCAGTGACGTAGTTAGCAATCAGCCCCAGCATTTT. It specifies CASSDVVSNQPQHF. The genes are TRBV2 and TRBJ1-5; D gene ambiguous. Germline CDR1 reads SNHLY; CDR2 reads FYNNEI. Trimming pared 3 bases from V and 0 bases from J, leaving 6 bases between. The CDR3 loop spans 14 amino acids.

This clone was found once. The V call is TRBV25-1, the J call TRBJ1-2, with D uncertain. The germline CDR1 and CDR2 sequences are MGHDK and SYGVNS. With 2 bases removed from V and 0 bases from J, the gap between germline ends came to 16 bases. This CDR3 has 17 residues. The CDR3 loop reads CASSEHSSTLTNYGYTF. The CDR3, as DNA: TGTGCCAGCAGTGAACACAGTTCCACCTTGACTAACTATGGCTACACCTTC.

The CDR3 region has the DNA TGTGCCAGCAGCCCTAGCGGCAATGAGCAGTTCTTC. It specifies CASSPSGNEQFF. The chain links TRBV6-6 to TRBJ2-1, with 7 nucleotides matching TRBD2. Germline CDR1 MNHNY, CDR2 SVGAGI (reference sequence). The CDR3 consists of 12 residues. The ends lost 6 bases at V and 6 bases at J; junction bases unmatched: 2.

The rearrangement joins TRBV11-3 to TRBJ2-3; D is uncertain. CDR1 is SGHNT, CDR2 YENEEA, per germline. Trimming removed 1 base from V and 4 bases from J, with 12 bases in between. The length of the CDR3 is 15 residues. The CDR3 region has the DNA TGTGCCAGCAGCTTAGGTCACCCCGGAGCAGATACGCAGTATTTT. Encoded protein: CASSLGHPGADTQYF. Supplemented by reference TRBV11-3 and TRBJ2-3, the full variable domain reads EAGVVQSPRYKIIEKKQPVAFWCNPISGHNTLYWYLQNLGQGPELLIRYENEEAVDDSQLPKDRFSAERLKGVDSTLKIQPAELGDSAVYLCASSLGHPGADTQYFGPGTRLTVL.

This chain connects TRBV7-6 to TRBJ2-7; a weak D match, TRBD2 (6 bases). CDR3 length: 15 amino acids. CDR1 is SGHVS and CDR2 is FNYEAQ in the germline V gene. The V gene lost 5 bases and the J gene lost 2 bases, with 16 bases spanning the gap. The CDR3, as DNA: TGTGCCAGCAGCCTGTACTTAGCGGTTGCCTACGAGCAGTACTTC. Translated, it gives CASSLYLAVAYEQYF.

The V call is TRBV7-3, the J call TRBJ2-1; 14 bases map to TRBD2. Unmatched junction bases numbered 10, after V lost 2 bases and J lost 1 base. From germline, CDR1 is SGHTA and CDR2 FQGTGA. The CDR3 has 20 amino acids. CDR3 nucleotides: TGTGCCAGCAGCTTACCGGGACTAGCGGGGGAGCAAGGATCCTACAATGAGCAGTTCTTC. Translating it yields CASSLPGLAGEQGSYNEQFF.

Only a few counts were recorded for this clone. This chain connects TRBV7-6 to TRBJ1-1; 8 positions match TRBD1. Germline V gene sequence: CDR1 SGHVS, CDR2 FNYEAQ. With V trimmed by 1 base and J by 4 bases, 2 bases remained unmatched. The CDR3 is 14 residues long. The CDR3 region has the DNA TGTGCCAGCAGCTTAGTACAGGGGGGCACTGAAGCTTTCTTT. Its translation is CASSLVQGGTEAFF.

V gene TRBV30 combines with J gene TRBJ1-1; D remains ambiguous. Germline-derived CDR1 and CDR2 are GTSNPN and SVGIG (reference sequence). Trimming cost V 1 base and J 6 bases, with 12 bases left between them. This CDR3 region has 13 residues. The CDR3, as DNA: TGTGCCTGGAGTGCGAGAACTGGTGCTGAAGCTTTCTTT. Amino acids: CAWSARTGAEAFF.

The chain is built from TRBV5-1 and TRBJ1-1; 11 bases map to TRBD1. The CDR3 loop spans 16 amino acids. After removal of 2 bases from V and 3 bases from J, the junction contained 6 bases not matched to a gene. Germline CDR1 and CDR2: SGHRS and YFSETQ. The CDR3 DNA is TGCGCCAGCAGCTTCCGGGACAGGGGGAGGGACACTGAAGCTTTCTTT. Its translation is CASSFRDRGRDTEAFF.

This clone was picked up a small number of times. J is TRBJ1-2 and V is TRBV5-1; D may be TRBD1 (6 bases). V lost 3 bases and J 4 bases, leaving 10 bases between the germline ends. The CDR3 loop spans 13 amino acids. CDR1 SGHRS and CDR2 YFSETQ come from the germline V gene. CDR3 DNA sequence: TGCGCCAGCAGCTCGGACAGCCTCTATGGCTACACCTTC. Translating it yields CASSSDSLYGYTF. The entire variable domain, with the rest obtained from reference TRBV5-1 and TRBJ1-2, is as follows: KAGVTQTPRYLIKTRGQQVTLSCSPISGHRSVSWYQQTPGQGLQFLFEYFSETQRNKGNFPGRFSGRQFSNSRSEMNVSTLELGDSALYLCASSSDSLYGYTFGSGTRLTVV.

The rearrangement links TRBV27 to TRBJ1-6, with a tentative D call TRBD1 (6 bases). The germline CDR1 and CDR2 sequences are MNHEY and SMNVEV (reference sequence). The ends were cut back, 5 bases at V and 16 bases at J, with 18 bases in the middle. The CDR3 has 13 amino acids. CDR3 bases: TGTGCCAGCAGTCCAAATGGGGGGGGCCTGCTCCACTTT. Translation gives CASSPNGGGLLHF.

V is TRBV19 and J is TRBJ1-1, with D possibly matching TRBD1 (5 bases). The CDR3 loop spans 16 amino acids. CDR1 and CDR2 (germline): LNHDA, SQIVND (reference sequence). V was cut by 7 bases and J by 4 bases, with 22 bases left in between. The CDR3 sequence: CASTPRGGVGTTEAFF. As DNA, the CDR3 is TGTGCCAGTACCCCTCGGGGGGGGGTTGGTACCACTGAAGCTTTCTTT.